The rows below give T cell receptor beta chains drawn from one sample of a study of cytomegalovirus exposure and HLA in healthy donors. TCRdb keeps only in-frame clones here, not all; method: immunoSEQ multiplex PCR. The table records fewer than 200,000 clones, roughly 80% of them present only once. Sequencing used PBMCs. The source of these receptors is a woman aged 18-35 years in good health and CMV-seronegative. Each CDR3 is given with its conserved first and last residue. The D gene is left open where the match is weak. Clone size appears in some rows only: once, few, many, or a class for an expanded clone.

j_gene: TRBJ2-1
d_gene: NA
abundance: few
v_gene: TRBV7-2
CDR3nt: TGTGCCAGCAGCTTCTACTACCCCAATGAGCAGTTCTTC
CDR3aa: CASSFYYPNEQFF

j_gene: TRBJ2-5
d_gene: TRBD2
abundance: NA
v_gene: TRBV15
CDR3nt: TGTGCCACCAGCAGAGATCTCGGACTAGCGGGAGAGTATGAGACCCAGTACTTC
CDR3aa: CATSRDLGLAGEYETQYF

j_gene: TRBJ1-1
d_gene: TRBD1
abundance: NA
v_gene: TRBV27
CDR3nt: TGTGCCAGCAGTTTTCTAGGGACAGGGTGGTTTGAAGCTTTCTTT
CDR3aa: CASSFLGTGWFEAFF

j_gene: TRBJ1-2
d_gene: TRBD1
abundance: NA
v_gene: TRBV6-1
CDR3nt: TGTGCCAGCGTCCGGGACAGGGAGGGCGGCTACACCTTC
CDR3aa: CASVRDREGGYTF

j_gene: TRBJ2-6
d_gene: TRBD1
abundance: NA
v_gene: TRBV28
CDR3nt: TGTGCCAGCAGTTTACCCGACAGGGCTGGGGCCAACGTCCTGACTTTC
CDR3aa: CASSLPDRAGANVLTF

j_gene: TRBJ1-1
d_gene: NA
abundance: few
v_gene: TRBV4-3
CDR3nt: TGCGCCAGCAGCCAAGATCTCATCACAGGTCGGGCTGAAGCTTTCTTT
CDR3aa: CASSQDLITGRAEAFF

j_gene: TRBJ2-2
d_gene: NA
abundance: NA
v_gene: TRBV21-1
CDR3nt: TGTGCCAGCAGCAAAGAAACTGGCCTCCTGGCGGACACCGGGGAGCTGTTTTTT
CDR3aa: CASSKETGLLADTGELFF

j_gene: TRBJ2-7
d_gene: NA
abundance: NA
v_gene: TRBV28
CDR3nt: TGTGCCAGCGGAGGCAACTACGAGCAGTACTTC
CDR3aa: CASGGNYEQYF

j_gene: TRBJ2-3
d_gene: NA
abundance: few
v_gene: TRBV6-5
CDR3nt: TGTGCCAGCAGTTACACGACAGGGAGGCTCGCAGATACGCAGTATTTT
CDR3aa: CASSYTTGRLADTQYF

j_gene: TRBJ2-1
d_gene: TRBD2
abundance: once
v_gene: TRBV28
CDR3nt: TGTGCCAGCAGTTCGGGGGGAAATGAGCAGTTCTTC
CDR3aa: CASSSGGNEQFF

j_gene: TRBJ1-5
d_gene: TRBD1
abundance: NA
v_gene: TRBV29-1
CDR3nt: TGCAGCGTTATGGACAGGGCAAGCAATCAGCCCCAGCATTTT
CDR3aa: CSVMDRASNQPQHF

j_gene: TRBJ2-7
d_gene: TRBD1
abundance: NA
v_gene: TRBV7-9
CDR3nt: TGTGCCAGCAGCGCAGGGGGCTTCGAGCAGTACTTC
CDR3aa: CASSAGGFEQYF

j_gene: TRBJ2-3
d_gene: NA
abundance: NA
v_gene: TRBV4-1
CDR3nt: TGCGCCAGCAGCCGAGTACCCCCTAGCGATACGCAGTATTTT
CDR3aa: CASSRVPPSDTQYF

j_gene: TRBJ1-2
d_gene: TRBD1
abundance: NA
v_gene: TRBV28
CDR3nt: TGTGCCAGCAGTTTGACTCCCGGACAGGGGGGTTATGGCTACACCTTC
CDR3aa: CASSLTPGQGGYGYTF

j_gene: TRBJ2-1
d_gene: NA
abundance: NA
v_gene: TRBV20-1
CDR3nt: TGCAGTTGGGAGACTTACAATGAGCAGTTCTTC
CDR3aa: CSWETYNEQFF

j_gene: TRBJ2-5
d_gene: NA
abundance: NA
v_gene: TRBV11-2
CDR3nt: TGTGCCAGCAGCTTCGGACTTGCGTACCAAGAGACCCAGTACTTC
CDR3aa: CASSFGLAYQETQYF

j_gene: TRBJ2-3
d_gene: TRBD1
abundance: NA
v_gene: TRBV7-2
CDR3nt: TGTGCCAGCAGCTTATACTCCGGGACAGATTATACAGATACGCAGTATTTT
CDR3aa: CASSLYSGTDYTDTQYF

j_gene: TRBJ2-5
d_gene: TRBD2
abundance: NA
v_gene: TRBV10-2
CDR3nt: TGCGCCAGCCTTGGCCAATTAGCGGGAGAAGGAGAGACCCAGTACTTC
CDR3aa: CASLGQLAGEGETQYF

j_gene: TRBJ2-7
d_gene: TRBD2
abundance: NA
v_gene: TRBV28
CDR3nt: TGTGCCAGCAGTTTGGGGACTAGCGGTTCCCAGGGGCGGGAGCAGTACTTC
CDR3aa: CASSLGTSGSQGREQYF

j_gene: TRBJ2-3
d_gene: NA
abundance: NA
v_gene: TRBV30
CDR3nt: TGTGCCTGGAGTGAGAGCGGCACAGATACGCAGTATTTT
CDR3aa: CAWSESGTDTQYF

j_gene: TRBJ2-1
d_gene: NA
abundance: NA
v_gene: TRBV27
CDR3nt: TGTGCCAGCGCCCTTGGGGGGAGGAATGAGCAGTTCTTC
CDR3aa: CASALGGRNEQFF

j_gene: TRBJ1-2
d_gene: TRBD1
abundance: NA
v_gene: TRBV29-1
CDR3nt: TGCAGCGTTGTAGGGGGCGTCTATGGCTACACCTTC
CDR3aa: CSVVGGVYGYTF

j_gene: TRBJ2-3
d_gene: TRBD2
abundance: NA
v_gene: TRBV28
CDR3nt: TGTGCCAGCAGTGGAGGAGAGGGAGGGCCGGTCTATCCAGATACGCAGTATTTT
CDR3aa: CASSGGEGGPVYPDTQYF

j_gene: TRBJ1-6
d_gene: NA
abundance: NA
v_gene: TRBV7-2
CDR3nt: TGTGCCAGCAGCAATAAAGGACAGATTAATTCACCCCTCCACTTT
CDR3aa: CASSNKGQINSPLHF

j_gene: TRBJ2-1
d_gene: TRBD2
abundance: NA
v_gene: TRBV7-2
CDR3nt: TGTGCCAGCAGCCCAGGGACTAGCCCAAACCATGAGCAGTTCTTC
CDR3aa: CASSPGTSPNHEQFF

j_gene: TRBJ1-1
d_gene: TRBD1
abundance: NA
v_gene: TRBV4-1
CDR3nt: TGCGCCAGCAGCCGATCAACCGGGACAGGCAACACTGAAGCTTTCTTT
CDR3aa: CASSRSTGTGNTEAFF

j_gene: TRBJ2-1
d_gene: NA
abundance: NA
v_gene: TRBV14
CDR3nt: TGTGCCAGCAGCCAAGATCGCAGGGTTTACAATGAGCAGTTCTTC
CDR3aa: CASSQDRRVYNEQFF

j_gene: TRBJ1-4
d_gene: TRBD1
abundance: few
v_gene: TRBV2
CDR3nt: TGTGCCAGCAGTGAGCAAGGGGGCAATGAAAAACTGTTTTTT
CDR3aa: CASSEQGGNEKLFF

j_gene: TRBJ2-5
d_gene: NA
abundance: NA
v_gene: TRBV27
CDR3nt: TGTGCCAGCAGTCTAAATCAGGGGAAGGAGACCCAGTACTTC
CDR3aa: CASSLNQGKETQYF

j_gene: TRBJ2-1
d_gene: TRBD2
abundance: NA
v_gene: TRBV19
CDR3nt: TGTGCCAGTAGTATGGGACTAGCGGATTCCTACAATGAGCAGTTCTTC
CDR3aa: CASSMGLADSYNEQFF

j_gene: TRBJ2-3
d_gene: NA
abundance: once
v_gene: TRBV18
CDR3nt: TGTGCCAGCTCACTCGTACAGGGACATGAGGGTTCAGATACGCAGTATTTT
CDR3aa: CASSLVQGHEGSDTQYF